The 14 T cell receptor beta chains below all came from one sample that was sequenced in a study of blood T cell repertoires in COVID-19. Using immunoSEQ multiplex PCR, the repertoire was profiled, and TCRdb retains in-frame clones only, with some absent. This table has approximately 210,000 clones, under 95% appearing once. Sequencing used peripheral blood. The receptors were sampled from a man younger than 40 with acute or convalescent COVID-19.

The rearrangement joins TRBV19 to TRBJ2-7, with 13 bases matching TRBD2. Trimming cost V 5 bases and J 6 bases; bases outside gene matches: 4. The CDR3 sequence is 14 residues long. Germline V gives CDR1 LNHDA, CDR2 SQIVND (reference sequence). In DNA form, the CDR3 reads TGTGCCAGTAGTTGGACTAGCGGGAGCCTCGAGCAGTACTTC. This codes for CASSWTSGSLEQYF. The full variable domain, rest sourced from reference TRBV19 and TRBJ2-7, is DGGITQSPKYLFRKEGQNVTLSCEQNLNHDAMYWYRQDPGQGLRLIYYSQIVNDFQKGDIAEGYSVSREKKESFPLTVTSAQKNPTAFYLCASSWTSGSLEQYFGPGTRLTVT.

In DNA form, the CDR3 reads TGTGCCAGCAGCTTAGTGTCTAGCGGGGGCCCTGGGTACTTC. This encodes CASSLVSSGGPGYF. The chain is built from TRBV11-2 and TRBJ2-7; 10 positions agree with TRBD2. The J segment lost 12 bases and the V segment lost 1 base, leaving 9 bases of the junction unmatched. Germline loops: CDR1 SGHAT, CDR2 FQNNGV. The CDR3 has 14 amino acids.

The J gene is TRBJ1-1, the V gene TRBV18; the match to TRBD1 covers 9 bases. CDR3 length equals 15 residues. The trim removed 1 base at V and 7 bases at J, leaving 7 bases unmatched. From germline, CDR1 is KGHSH and CDR2 LQKENI. The CDR3 region has the DNA TGTGCCAGCTCACCACGGGCGGACAGGGGTGGTGAAGCTTTCTTT. Protein sequence: CASSPRADRGGEAFF.

The chain links TRBV15 to TRBJ1-1; no definite D call. V was cut by 0 bases and J by 6 bases, with 11 bases left in between. This CDR3 has 14 amino acids. In germline, CDR1 is LNHNV, CDR2 YYDKDF (reference sequence). Written as DNA, the CDR3 is TGTGCCACCAGCAGAGATCCCCAGGCCTCTGAAGCTTTCTTT. Amino acids: CATSRDPQASEAFF.

The chain uses TRBV14 and TRBJ1-2; D possibly corresponds to TRBD1 (6 bases). The V end was cut by 7 bases, the J end by 2 bases, with 11 bases between. The germline V gene encodes CDR1 SGHDN and CDR2 FVKESK. The CDR3 contains 13 residues. CDR3 in amino acids: CASKITGNYGYTF. Written as DNA, the CDR3 is TGTGCCAGCAAAATTACAGGGAACTATGGCTACACCTTC. Drawing the rest from reference TRBV14 and TRBJ1-2, the complete variable domain is EAGVTQFPSHSVIEKGQTVTLRCDPISGHDNLYWYRRVMGKEIKFLLHFVKESKQDESGMPNNRFLAERTGGTYSTLKVQPAELEDSGVYFCASKITGNYGYTFGSGTRLTVV.

The gene calls are TRBV7-9 and TRBJ2-3; D unresolved. V was pared by 5 bases and J by 6 bases, with 9 bases between. The germline CDR1 and CDR2 sequences are SEHNR and FQNEAQ (reference sequence). There are 12 residues in the CDR3. The CDR3 loop is CASSRDADTQYF. In nucleotides, the CDR3 is TGTGCCAGCAGCCGCGATGCGGATACGCAGTATTTT.

In its sample, this clone was seen a few times. The CDR3 DNA reads TGTGCCAGCCTCCAGGATCGTAACTATGGCTACACCTTC. Its translation is CASLQDRNYGYTF. J is TRBJ1-2 and V is TRBV5-4; D is uncertain. Germline V lookup: CDR1 SGHNT, CDR2 YYREEE (reference sequence). CDR3 length equals 13 residues. Trimming shortened V by 7 bases and J by 1 base, and 11 bases separated the two germline ends.

The V call is TRBV7-3, the J call TRBJ2-3; D uncertain. Per the germline V gene, CDR1 is SGHTA and CDR2 is FQGTGA. CDR3 length equals 14 residues. The V end lost 2 bases, the J end lost 2 bases, and 8 bases lay between the germline ends. In DNA form, the CDR3 reads TGTGCCAGCAGCTTAGGGCTCTACACAGATACGCAGTATTTT. It specifies CASSLGLYTDTQYF.

Only a few counts were recorded for this clone. The chain links TRBV12-3 or TRBV12-4 to TRBJ1-1; D is unclear. This CDR3 contains 12 residues. The V gene lost 10 bases and the J gene lost 1 base, with 10 bases spanning the gap. The CDR3: CATGAANTEAFF. The CDR3 DNA follows: TGTGCCACCGGAGCAGCGAACACTGAAGCTTTCTTT.

This rearrangement joins TRBV28 to TRBJ1-4, with 7 positions matching TRBD1. The junction had 10 bases not matched to a gene; V was cut back by 3 bases and J by 12 bases. This CDR3 is built from 14 residues. The germline CDR1 and CDR2 sequences are MDHEN and SYDVKM. The CDR3 loop reads CASSFKTGRGQLFF. The CDR3, as DNA: TGTGCCAGCAGTTTCAAGACAGGGAGAGGTCAACTGTTTTTT.

This clone was observed a handful of times. The J gene is TRBJ2-7, the V gene TRBV19, with a weak D call TRBD1 (7 bases). This CDR3 has 13 amino acids. CDR1 and CDR2 from the germline V gene are LNHDA and SQIVND (reference sequence). The V and J ends lost 10 bases and 5 bases respectively, with 18 bases between them. CDR3 nucleotides: TGTGCCATAGGCGGGACAGCCTTTCACGAGCAGTACTTC. Translating it yields CAIGGTAFHEQYF.

Points on this clone: The junction differs from germline at one of its ends, possibly a read error. This chain connects TRBV9 to TRBJ1-1, with TRBD1 as a possible D gene (5 bases). The CDR3 totals 13 residues. Looked up from germline, CDR1 is SGDLS and CDR2 is YYNGEE. The CDR3 loop reads CASSVAGNAEAFF. In nucleotides, the CDR3 is TGTGCCAGCAGCGTAGCAGGGAACGCTGAAGCTTTCTTT.

The rearrangement links TRBV15 to TRBJ1-2; TRBD1 is a possible D gene (6 bases). This CDR3 region has 15 residues. V was trimmed by 5 bases and J by 1 base, leaving 14 bases between them. The germline CDR1 and CDR2 sequences are LNHNV and YYDKDF (reference sequence). This CDR3 is CATSQGPKINYGYTF. In DNA form, the CDR3 reads TGTGCCACCAGCCAGGGGCCAAAAATTAACTATGGCTACACCTTC. The complete variable domain, with remaining parts taken from reference TRBV15 and TRBJ1-2, reads DAMVIQNPRYQVTQFGKPVTLSCSQTLNHNVMYWYQQKSSQAPKLLFHYYDKDFNNEADTPDNFQSRRPNTSFCFLDIRSPGLGDTAMYLCATSQGPKINYGYTFGSGTRLTVV.

This chain links TRBV19 with TRBJ2-1; D perhaps matches TRBD1 (5 bases). V was cut by 2 bases and J by 9 bases, with 11 bases left in between. Per germline, CDR1 LNHDA and CDR2 SQIVND (reference sequence). The CDR3 runs to 13 residues. The CDR3 nucleotides read TGTGCCAGTAGTATAACCCCAGGGATTGAGCAGTTCTTC. It is translated as CASSITPGIEQFF. The full variable domain, completed using reference TRBV19 and TRBJ2-1, is DGGITQSPKYLFRKEGQNVTLSCEQNLNHDAMYWYRQDPGQGLRLIYYSQIVNDFQKGDIAEGYSVSREKKESFPLTVTSAQKNPTAFYLCASSITPGIEQFFGPGTRLTVL.